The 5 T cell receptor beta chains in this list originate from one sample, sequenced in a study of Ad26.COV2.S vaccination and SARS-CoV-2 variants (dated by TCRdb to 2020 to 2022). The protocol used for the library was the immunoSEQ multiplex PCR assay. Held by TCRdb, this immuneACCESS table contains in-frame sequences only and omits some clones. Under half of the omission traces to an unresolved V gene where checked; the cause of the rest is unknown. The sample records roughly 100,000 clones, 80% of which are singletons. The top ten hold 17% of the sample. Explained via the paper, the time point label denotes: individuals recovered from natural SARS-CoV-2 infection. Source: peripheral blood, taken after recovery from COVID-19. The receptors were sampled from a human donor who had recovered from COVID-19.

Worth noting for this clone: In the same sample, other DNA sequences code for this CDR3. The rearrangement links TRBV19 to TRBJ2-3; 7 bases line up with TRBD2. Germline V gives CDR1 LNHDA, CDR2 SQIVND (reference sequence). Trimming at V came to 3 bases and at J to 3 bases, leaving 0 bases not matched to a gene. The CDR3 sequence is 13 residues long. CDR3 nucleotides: TGTGCCAGTAGTATCGGGGGGACAGATACGCAGTATTTT. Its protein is CASSIGGTDTQYF.

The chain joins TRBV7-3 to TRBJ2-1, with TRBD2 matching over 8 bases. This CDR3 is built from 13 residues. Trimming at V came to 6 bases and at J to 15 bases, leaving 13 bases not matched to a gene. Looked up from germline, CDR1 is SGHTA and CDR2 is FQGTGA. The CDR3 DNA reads TGTGCCAGCAGATCTCCGGGACTAGGGCCGTGGTTCTTC. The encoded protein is CASRSPGLGPWFF. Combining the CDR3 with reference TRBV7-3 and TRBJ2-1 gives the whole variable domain GAGVSQTPSNKVTEKGKYVELRCDPISGHTALYWYRQSLGQGPEFLIYFQGTGAADDSGLPNDRFFAVRPEGSVSTLKIQRTERGDSAVYLCASRSPGLGPWFFGPGTRLTVL.

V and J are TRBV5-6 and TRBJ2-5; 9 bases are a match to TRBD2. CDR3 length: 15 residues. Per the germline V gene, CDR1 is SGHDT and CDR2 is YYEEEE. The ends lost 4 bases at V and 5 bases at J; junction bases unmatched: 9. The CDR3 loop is CASSKMRGGGETQYF. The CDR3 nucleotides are TGTGCCAGCAGCAAAATGCGGGGGGGCGGTGAGACCCAGTACTTC.

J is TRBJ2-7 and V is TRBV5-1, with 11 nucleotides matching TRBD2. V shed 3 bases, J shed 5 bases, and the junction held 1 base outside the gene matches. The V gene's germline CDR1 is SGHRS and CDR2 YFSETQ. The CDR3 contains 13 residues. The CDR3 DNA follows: TGCGCCAGCAGCTCGGGACTAGCGGACGAGCAGTACTTC. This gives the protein CASSSGLADEQYF.

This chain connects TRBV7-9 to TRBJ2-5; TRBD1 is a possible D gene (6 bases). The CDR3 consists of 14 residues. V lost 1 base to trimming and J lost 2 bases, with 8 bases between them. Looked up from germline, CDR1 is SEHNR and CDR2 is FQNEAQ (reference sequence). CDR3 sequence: CASSLGTVQETQYF. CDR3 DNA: TGTGCCAGCAGCTTAGGGACAGTTCAAGAGACCCAGTACTTC.